This TCR beta chain was captured by sequencing in a study of cytomegalovirus exposure and HLA in healthy donors (dated by TCRdb to about 2017). Describing the broader study: According to a later analysis, one platform produced both the roughly 120 validation repertoires and the approximately 660 repertoires of the first cohort. The study aimed to test whether cataloging public T cell receptors could reveal signatures of past pathogen exposure. Besides the first cohort of roughly 640 subjects, a separate validation cohort made up of 120 different subjects was used. The study combined high-throughput TCR immunosequencing, statistical association of individual TCRs with disease status, and machine learning to predict cytomegalovirus infection status.

The donors were included in the validation cohort of roughly 120 subjects, a group kept apart from the roughly 610-subject first cohort. V ends up 7 bases short and J 5 bases short, with an unmatched junction base count of 18. There are 17 amino acids in the CDR3, from cysteine to phenylalanine inclusive. Only the CDR3 part of the read is kept: 51 bases, read in frame from the first base. CDR1 and CDR2 were assigned from the germline V gene as SGHAT and FQNNGV. Comments on this clone: Its antigen remains undetermined. There are no base qualities to consult, and no much larger clone falls within one base.

What the authors observed across the whole study: In vitro tests confirmed that a few of the cytomegalovirus-associated TCR beta chains recognize cytomegalovirus antigens. According to the authors, the approach could potentially be generalized to other disease states and immunological phenotypes. A later analysis had no HLA typing for the validation cohort, so co-occurrence there was scored across all 110 or so repertoires. The classifier was reported to diagnose cytomegalovirus status with high specificity and sensitivity in both the original and validation cohorts. Most TCR sequences were observed very rarely across donors, whereas some public TCRs were present in many individuals. The study gave a list of some 150 TCR beta chains associated with cytomegalovirus. Of the cluster scores, about 94% were above 0 in a later analysis, which found that TCRs clustered in the first cohort also tended to co-occur in the approximately 110 validation repertoires.

Libraries were constructed by the immunoSEQ multiplex PCR assay. As for the original processing: A statistical classification framework was built for diagnosing cytomegalovirus status from the catalog of TCR beta chain sequences. Held by TCRdb, this immuneACCESS table contains in-frame sequences only and omits some clones. Under half of the omission traces to an unresolved V gene where checked; the cause of the rest is unknown. V, J and clone size are those of that table, while D and trimming were read from the DNA. The sample includes tens of thousands of clones, with under 95% observed a single time. 1.1% of the sample rests with the top ten.

Material for sequencing was PBMCs. Recombination joined TRBV11-2 with TRBJ2-5; TRBD2 matches 8 bases in the middle. The TCR was taken from a woman under 40 in good health and CMV-seropositive. The sequenced DNA is TGTGCCAGCACCCTAAGGAACCGGGAGGGCCGGGGGGAGACCCAGTACTTC. It specifies CASTLRNREGRGETQYF.